Following are 4 T cell receptor beta chains from one sample sequenced in a study of identical twins. Via MiXCR, TCRdb re-called the 5' RACE reads, giving one row per CDR3 protein. This table holds around 1.7 million distinct CDR3 sequences, more than 30% found once. The sample was cord blood. These receptors were taken from a newborn girl in good health.

The chain has TRBV28 and TRBJ1-4; tentatively, D is TRBD1 (6 bases). The CDR3 has 13 amino acids. The V end was cut by 3 bases, the J end by 8 bases, with 10 bases between. In germline, CDR1 is MDHEN, CDR2 SYDVKM. CDR3 DNA: TGTGCCAGCAGTTTGACTACAGGGGAAAAACTGTTTTTT. This sequence encodes CASSLTTGEKLFF.

This clonotype was recorded only once. The germline gene is not matched at one end of the junction; a read error may be the cause. The chain combines TRBV14 with TRBJ1-2; 7 bases agree with TRBD1. The germline gives CDR1 SGHDN, CDR2 FVKESK. This CDR3 spans 13 amino acids. The DNA of the CDR3 is TGTGCCAGCAGCCAGGACAGGACCTATGGCTGCACCTTC. Amino acid sequence: CASSQDRTYGCTF.

CDR3 in DNA: TGTGCCAGCAGTAAAGTGACTAGTATCCACGAGCAGTACTTC. Amino acids: CASSKVTSIHEQYF. The gene calls are TRBV6-1 and TRBJ2-7, with TRBD2 as a possible D gene (6 bases). This CDR3 is built from 14 residues. The germline CDR1 and CDR2 sequences are MNHNS and SASEGT. Trimming took off 5 bases at V and 5 bases at J, with 16 bases between the two ends.

This clonotype was seen only a few times. V gene TRBV6-8 combines with J gene TRBJ1-5; 10 positions match TRBD1. CDR1 and CDR2 (germline): MNHGY, SAAAGT. J gave up 5 bases and V 4 bases, and 2 bases lay outside the gene matches. The length of the CDR3 is 14 residues. The CDR3 nucleotides are TGTGCCAGCAGTTGGGACAGGGGTCATCAGCCCCAGCATTTT. Amino acids: CASSWDRGHQPQHF.